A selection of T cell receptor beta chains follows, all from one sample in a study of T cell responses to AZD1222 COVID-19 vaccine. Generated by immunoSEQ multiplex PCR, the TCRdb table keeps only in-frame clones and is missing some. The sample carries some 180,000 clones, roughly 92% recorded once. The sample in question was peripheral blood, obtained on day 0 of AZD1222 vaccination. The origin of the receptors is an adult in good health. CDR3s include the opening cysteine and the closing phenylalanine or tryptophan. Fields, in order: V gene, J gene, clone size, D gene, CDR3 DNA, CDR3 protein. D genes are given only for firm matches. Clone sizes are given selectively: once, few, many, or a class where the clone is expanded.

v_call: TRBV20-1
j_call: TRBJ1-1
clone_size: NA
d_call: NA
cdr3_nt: TGCAGTGCTATAAGGAGAAAGGAAGCTTTCTTT
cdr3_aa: CSAIRRKEAFF

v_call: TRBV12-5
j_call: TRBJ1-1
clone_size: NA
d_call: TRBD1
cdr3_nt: TGTGCTAGTGGTTTTACAGGGGCCCATGAAGCTTTCTTT
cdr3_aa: CASGFTGAHEAFF

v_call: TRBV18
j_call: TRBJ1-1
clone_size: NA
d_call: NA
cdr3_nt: TGTGCCAGCTCACCACTTGGGGGTCGAAGCACTGAAGCTTTCTTT
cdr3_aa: CASSPLGGRSTEAFF

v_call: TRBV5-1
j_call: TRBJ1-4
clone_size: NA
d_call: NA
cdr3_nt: TGCGCCAGCAGCTTTGGAGCCGGGACGGAAAATGAAAAACTGTTTTTT
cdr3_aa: CASSFGAGTENEKLFF

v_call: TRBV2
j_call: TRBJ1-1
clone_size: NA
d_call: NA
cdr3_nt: TGTGCCAGCAGTGAAGCCCGGACTTGGGCTGAAGCTTTCTTT
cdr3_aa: CASSEARTWAEAFF

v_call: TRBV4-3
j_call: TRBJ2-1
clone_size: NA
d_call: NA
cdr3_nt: TGCGCCAGCAGCCAAGGGGTCCCAGGGGCCACTCTCAATGAGCAGTTCTTC
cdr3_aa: CASSQGVPGATLNEQFF

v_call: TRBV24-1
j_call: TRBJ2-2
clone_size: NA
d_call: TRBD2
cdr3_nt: TGTGCCACCAGTGCTCGGGGGGGAGCGATCGGGGAGCTGTTTTTT
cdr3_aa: CATSARGGAIGELFF

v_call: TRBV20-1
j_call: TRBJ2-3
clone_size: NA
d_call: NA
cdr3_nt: TGCAGTGCTAGTAGGTTAATCACAGATACGCAGTATTTT
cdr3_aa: CSASRLITDTQYF

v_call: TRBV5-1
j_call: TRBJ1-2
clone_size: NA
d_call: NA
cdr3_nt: TGCGCCAGCAACCTGGAGGGGGAGAAGGGACGGAACTACACCTTC
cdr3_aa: CASNLEGEKGRNYTF

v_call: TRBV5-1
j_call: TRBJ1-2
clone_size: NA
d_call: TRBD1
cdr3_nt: TGCGCCAGCAGCTGGGCCCCAGGGGGAGAGGATGGCTACACCTTC
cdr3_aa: CASSWAPGGEDGYTF

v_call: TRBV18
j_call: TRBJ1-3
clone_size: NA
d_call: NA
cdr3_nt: TGTGCCAGCTCACCACCGGTGGGCTACGACTCTGGAAACACCATATATTTT
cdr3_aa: CASSPPVGYDSGNTIYF

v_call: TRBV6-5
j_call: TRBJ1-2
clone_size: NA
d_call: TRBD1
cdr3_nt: TGTGCCAGCAGTTACTCTGGGACAGCTAACTATGGCTACACCTTC
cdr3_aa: CASSYSGTANYGYTF

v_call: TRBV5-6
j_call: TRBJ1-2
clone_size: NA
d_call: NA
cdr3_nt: TGTGCCAGCAGCGGGGGCCCTGGCTACACCTTC
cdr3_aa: CASSGGPGYTF

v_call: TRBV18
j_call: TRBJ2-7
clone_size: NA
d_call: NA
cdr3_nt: TGTGCCAGCTCATCTAGCTACGAGCAGTACTTC
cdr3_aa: CASSSSYEQYF

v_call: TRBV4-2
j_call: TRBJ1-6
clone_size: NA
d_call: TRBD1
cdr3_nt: TGTGCCAGCAGCCTCACAGGGGAGGGGAATTCACCCCTCCACTTT
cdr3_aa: CASSLTGEGNSPLHF

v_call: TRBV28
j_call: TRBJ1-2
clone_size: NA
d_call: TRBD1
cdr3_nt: TGTGCCAGCAGTCCTCAGGGGGCTGGCTATGGCTACACCTTC
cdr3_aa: CASSPQGAGYGYTF

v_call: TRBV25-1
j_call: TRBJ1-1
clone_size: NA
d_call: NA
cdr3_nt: TGTGCCAGCAGTGACTACAGAAACACTGAAGCTTTCTTT
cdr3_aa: CASSDYRNTEAFF

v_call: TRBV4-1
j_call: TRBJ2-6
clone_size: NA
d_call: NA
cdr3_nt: TGCGCCAGCAGCCAAGATCAGGGCAGCTCTGGGGCCAACGTCCTGACTTTC
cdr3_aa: CASSQDQGSSGANVLTF

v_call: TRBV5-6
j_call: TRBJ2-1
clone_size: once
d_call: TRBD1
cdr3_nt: TGTGCCAGCAGCGTCGACAGGGTAGAGCAGTTCTTC
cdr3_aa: CASSVDRVEQFF

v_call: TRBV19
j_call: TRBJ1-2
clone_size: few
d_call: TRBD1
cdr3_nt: TGTGCCAGTAGTAAGGGCAGACAGGGAAAGGATGGCTACACCTTC
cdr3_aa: CASSKGRQGKDGYTF

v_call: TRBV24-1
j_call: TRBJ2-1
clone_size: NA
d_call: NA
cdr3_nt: TGTGCCACCAGTGAGAACCGACCTGAGAGATTCGAGCAGTTCTTC
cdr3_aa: CATSENRPERFEQFF

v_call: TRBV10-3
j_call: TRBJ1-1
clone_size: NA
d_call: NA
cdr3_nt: TGTGCCATCAGTTACGGGGGAGGCAACACTGAAGCTTTCTTT
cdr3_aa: CAISYGGGNTEAFF

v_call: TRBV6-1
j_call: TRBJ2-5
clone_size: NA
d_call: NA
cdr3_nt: TGTGCCAGCAGTCCAAAAGAGACCCAGTACTTC
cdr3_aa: CASSPKETQYF

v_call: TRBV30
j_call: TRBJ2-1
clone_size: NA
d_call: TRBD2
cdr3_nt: TGTGCCTGGAACTTAGGACTAGTTAGGACCGAGCAGTTCTTC
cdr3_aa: CAWNLGLVRTEQFF

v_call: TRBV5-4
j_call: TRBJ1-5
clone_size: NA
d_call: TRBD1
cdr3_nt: TGTGCCAGCAGCTTGGGAGGGGGCAGTCAGCCCCAGCATTTT
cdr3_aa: CASSLGGGSQPQHF

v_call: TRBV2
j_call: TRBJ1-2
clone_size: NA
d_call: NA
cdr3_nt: TGTGCCAGCAGACAGGGCAAGGCCCACTATGGCTACACCTTC
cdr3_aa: CASRQGKAHYGYTF

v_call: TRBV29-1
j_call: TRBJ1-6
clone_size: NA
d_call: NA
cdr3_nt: TGCAGCGTTCAAGATGGGGCCTTCAGTTCACCCCTCCACTTT
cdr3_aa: CSVQDGAFSSPLHF